This T cell receptor beta chain was found in a study of early T cells in non-severe SARS-CoV-2 infection. Overall study: Chains were not paired, and sequencing was done on bulk RNA from unsorted whole blood.

The TCR library protocol attached unique molecular identifiers to the individual cDNA molecules. One entry per CDR3 protein, called by TCRdb with MiXCR from the 5' RACE reads. The sample consists of tens of thousands of distinct CDR3 sequences, 8% to 10% of them appearing once. Notes on the study in general: A preference for anti-spike CD8 responses marked VDJdb matching, which missed private and CD4 specificities.

Losses at the gene ends were 5 bases for V and 5 bases for J; bases not matched to a gene: 11. This CDR3 contains 18 residues. Details on this clonotype: What it recognizes is unknown.

The V call is TRBV12-3 or TRBV12-4, the J call TRBJ2-2; 13 bases align to TRBD2. The receptor was derived from an adult who was a healthcare worker with PCR-confirmed SARS-CoV-2 infection or an uninfected control (not recorded which). The specimen was whole blood, collected at baseline. Here the CDR3 DNA reads TGTGCCAGCAGTCCCCGCCGAGAACTAGCGGGAGGGACCGGGGAGCTGTTTTTT. Protein: CASSPRRELAGGTGELFF.